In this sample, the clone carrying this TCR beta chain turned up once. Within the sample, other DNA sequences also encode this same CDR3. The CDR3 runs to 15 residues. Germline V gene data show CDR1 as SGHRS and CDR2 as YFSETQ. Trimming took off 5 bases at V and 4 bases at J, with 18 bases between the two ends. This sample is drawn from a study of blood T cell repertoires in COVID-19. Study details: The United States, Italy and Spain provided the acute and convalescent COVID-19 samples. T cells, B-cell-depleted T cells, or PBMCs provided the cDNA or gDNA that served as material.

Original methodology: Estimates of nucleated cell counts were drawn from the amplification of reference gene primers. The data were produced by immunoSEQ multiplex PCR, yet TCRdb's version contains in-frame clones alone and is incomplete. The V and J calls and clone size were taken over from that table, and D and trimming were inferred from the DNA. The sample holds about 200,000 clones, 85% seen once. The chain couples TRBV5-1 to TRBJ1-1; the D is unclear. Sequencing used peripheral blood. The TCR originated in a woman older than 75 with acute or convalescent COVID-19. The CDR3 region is CASSLFVETGTEAFF. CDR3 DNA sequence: TGCGCCAGCAGTTTGTTTGTGGAAACGGGCACTGAAGCTTTCTTT. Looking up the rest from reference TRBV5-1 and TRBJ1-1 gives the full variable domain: KAGVTQTPRYLIKTRGQQVTLSCSPISGHRSVSWYQQTPGQGLQFLFEYFSETQRNKGNFPGRFSGRQFSNSRSEMNVSTLELGDSALYLCASSLFVETGTEAFFGQGTRLTVV.